The 28 T cell receptor beta chains given below trace back to one sample, sequenced in a study of blood T cell repertoires in COVID-19 (TCRdb year 2020). Libraries came from the immunoSEQ multiplex PCR assay. Drawn from immuneACCESS, this table holds only the in-frame rearrangements with V and J called that TCRdb kept. Clones are partly lost; checked studies trace under half to an unresolved V gene and leave the rest unexplained. The sample data list approximately 210,000 clones, and 65% to 90% of these were observed just once. The ten largest clones add up to around 5.1% of the sample. Sample: peripheral blood. All receptors come from a human donor in a cohort sampled during active COVID-19.

The chain is built from TRBV5-1 and TRBJ2-3, with 7 nucleotides matching TRBD2. The junction had 4 bases not matched to a gene; V was cut back by 0 bases and J by 3 bases. In germline, CDR1 is SGHRS, CDR2 YFSETQ. The CDR3 sequence is 15 residues long. CDR3 coding DNA: TGCGCCAGCAGCTTGGTGCGGGAGCGGACAGATACGCAGTATTTT. Protein product: CASSLVRERTDTQYF.

This rearrangement joins TRBV27 to TRBJ2-3; 8 bases map to TRBD1. The CDR3 covers 15 residues. The V gene end was trimmed by 5 bases and the J gene end by 2 bases; junction bases not matched to a gene: 6. CDR1 and CDR2 (germline): MNHEY, SMNVEV (reference sequence). The CDR3 reads CASSRTGLFTDTQYF. Here the CDR3 DNA reads TGTGCCAGCAGTCGGACAGGGCTATTCACAGATACGCAGTATTTT.

This clone turned up a few times. This chain uses TRBV18 with TRBJ2-7; 7 bases match TRBD1. From germline, CDR1 is KGHSH and CDR2 LQKENI. CDR3 length equals 15 residues. The V gene end was trimmed by 2 bases and the J gene end by 7 bases; junction bases not matched to a gene: 11. This CDR3 reads CASSPSRDSAVEQYF. CDR3 sequence (DNA): TGTGCCAGCTCACCAAGCCGGGACAGTGCGGTAGAGCAGTACTTC.

The V gene is TRBV27, the J gene TRBJ2-7, with D tentatively TRBD2 (6 bases). This CDR3 spans 15 amino acids. Germline CDR1 and CDR2: MNHEY and SMNVEV (reference sequence). Between the trimmed V and J ends, which lost 3 bases and 2 bases, there was a span of 14 bases. The chain's CDR3 is CASSLVRGSTYEQYF. In DNA form, the CDR3 reads TGTGCCAGCAGTTTGGTCCGGGGGTCAACCTACGAGCAGTACTTC.

The chain couples TRBV6-5 to TRBJ1-5; D perhaps matches TRBD1 (5 bases). This CDR3 has 14 amino acids. Germline values: CDR1 MNHEY, CDR2 SVGAGI. Trimming cost V 5 bases and J 4 bases, with 12 bases left between them. CDR3 DNA sequence: TGTGCCAGCAGTCTACGACAGTCGAATCAGCCCCAGCATTTT. Translating it yields CASSLRQSNQPQHF.

This chain connects TRBV7-2 to TRBJ1-2; D ambiguous. V lost 2 bases to trimming and J lost 5 bases, with 9 bases between them. The V gene's germline CDR1 is SGHTA and CDR2 FQGNSA. The CDR3 totals 13 residues. The CDR3 spells CASSLFREYGYTF. Here the CDR3 DNA reads TGTGCCAGCAGCTTATTCCGGGAATATGGCTACACCTTC.

V is TRBV27 and J is TRBJ1-5; the D gene is possibly TRBD1 (6 bases). Germline V gene lookup returns CDR1 MNHEY and CDR2 SMNVEV (reference sequence). The CDR3 is 16 amino acids. V lost 6 bases to trimming and J lost 0 bases, with 15 bases between them. Here the CDR3 reads CASSLGGAYSNQPQHF. Written as DNA, the CDR3 is TGTGCCAGCAGCCTAGGGGGGGCTTATAGCAATCAGCCCCAGCATTTT.

The chain couples TRBV27 to TRBJ1-5; 8 nucleotides align to TRBD1. The CDR3 contains 15 residues. CDR1 and CDR2 from the germline V gene are MNHEY and SMNVEV (reference sequence). V was clipped by 5 bases and J by 4 bases; unmatched bases: 7. The DNA of the CDR3 is TGTGCCAGCAGTGATTATACAGGGGGGAATCAGCCCCAGCATTTT. Translating gives CASSDYTGGNQPQHF.

The V gene is TRBV11-3, the J gene TRBJ2-5; TRBD2 agrees at 15 bases. Germline V gene sequence: CDR1 SGHNT, CDR2 YENEEA. The CDR3 length is 17 residues. The V segment lost 5 bases and the J segment 2 bases; nucleotides outside the gene matches: 6. The CDR3, as DNA: TGTGCCAGCAGCCCCGGACTAGCGGGAGGGTGGCAAGAGACCCAGTACTTC. Translated: CASSPGLAGGWQETQYF.

This clone has a handful of counts. J is TRBJ1-6 and V is TRBV7-6, with 7 bases identical to TRBD1. This CDR3 is 14 amino acids long. From germline, CDR1 is SGHVS and CDR2 FNYEAQ. The V gene end was trimmed by 3 bases and the J gene end by 9 bases; junction bases not matched to a gene: 5. This CDR3 reads CASSFRQGGSPLHF. CDR3 bases: TGTGCCAGCAGCTTCCGACAGGGTGGTTCACCCCTCCACTTT.

The chain joins TRBV7-9 to TRBJ2-1, with D tentatively TRBD2 (5 bases). V dropped 5 bases and J dropped 5 bases, with 22 bases sitting between them. This CDR3 is built from 17 residues. CDR1 and CDR2 from the germline V gene are SEHNR and FQNEAQ (reference sequence). The CDR3 bases are TGTGCCAGCAGCGCACGGGCTGCTCGCGGGCTGGACAATGAGCAGTTCTTC. As protein: CASSARAARGLDNEQFF. The entire variable domain, with the rest obtained from reference TRBV7-9 and TRBJ2-1, is as follows: DTGVSQNPRHKITKRGQNVTFRCDPISEHNRLYWYRQTLGQGPEFLTYFQNEAQLEKSRLLSDRFSAERPKGSFSTLEIQRTEQGDSAMYLCASSARAARGLDNEQFFGPGTRLTVL.

The rearrangement joins TRBV15 to TRBJ2-1; 10 nucleotides agree with TRBD2. This CDR3 region has 17 residues. Germline V gene data show CDR1 as LNHNV and CDR2 as YYDKDF (reference sequence). Unmatched junction bases numbered 6, after V lost 0 bases and J lost 4 bases. Here the CDR3 DNA reads TGTGCCACCAGCAGAGATCACCTAGCGGGAGTTTACAATGAGCAGTTCTTC. Its translation is CATSRDHLAGVYNEQFF. Looking up the rest from reference TRBV15 and TRBJ2-1 gives the full variable domain: DAMVIQNPRYQVTQFGKPVTLSCSQTLNHNVMYWYQQKSSQAPKLLFHYYDKDFNNEADTPDNFQSRRPNTSFCFLDIRSPGLGDTAMYLCATSRDHLAGVYNEQFFGPGTRLTVL.

This clone was counted once. V is TRBV2 and J is TRBJ1-2; 10 bases fit TRBD1. From germline, CDR1 is SNHLY and CDR2 FYNNEI. The CDR3 sequence is 15 residues long. V lost 7 bases, J lost 7 bases, and 12 bases stayed unmatched. In nucleotides, the CDR3 is TGTGCCAGCATTCCAACGAGACAGGGGGCGCGTGGCTACACCTTC. Amino acids: CASIPTRQGARGYTF. Combining the CDR3 with reference TRBV2 and TRBJ1-2 gives the whole variable domain EPEVTQTPSHQVTQMGQEVILRCVPISNHLYFYWYRQILGQKVEFLVSFYNNEISEKSEIFDDQFSVERPDGSNFTLKIRSTKLEDSAMYFCASIPTRQGARGYTFGSGTRLTVV.

With respect to this clone: In the same sample, other DNA sequences code for this CDR3. The rearrangement uses TRBV20-1 and TRBJ2-7, with D unclear. The CDR3 extends over 11 amino acids. CDR1 is DFQATT and CDR2 is SNEGSKA in the germline V gene (reference sequence). V was shortened by 3 bases and J by 5 bases, with 8 bases between the two germline ends. The CDR3 region is CSARSGHEQYF. The CDR3 nucleotides read TGCAGTGCTAGGTCAGGCCACGAGCAGTACTTC.

The V call is TRBV18, the J call TRBJ2-3; D might be TRBD2 (5 bases). Trimming removed 3 bases from V and 5 bases from J, with 9 bases in between. Germline V gene lookup returns CDR1 KGHSH and CDR2 LQKENI. The CDR3 spans 13 residues. DNA for the CDR3: TGTGCCAGCTCACCCAGTGCGGGAGATACGCAGTATTTT. Its translation is CASSPSAGDTQYF.

The chain carries TRBV19 and TRBJ1-1; 8 bases fit TRBD1. Trimming cost V 5 bases and J 8 bases; bases outside gene matches: 13. The CDR3 loop spans 15 amino acids. Germline CDR1 reads LNHDA; CDR2 reads SQIVND (reference sequence). The CDR3 spells CASSPYPTGVGEAFF. As DNA, the CDR3 is TGTGCCAGTAGTCCTTACCCGACAGGGGTAGGGGAAGCTTTCTTT.

V usage is TRBV11-2 and J usage is TRBJ2-7; 7 nucleotides agree with TRBD1. There are 14 residues in the CDR3. Per germline, CDR1 SGHAT and CDR2 FQNNGV. J lost 2 bases, V lost 3 bases, and 4 bases had no gene match. CDR3 DNA: TGTGCCAGCAGCTTGAGGACAGGTACCTACGAGCAGTACTTC. Translation gives CASSLRTGTYEQYF.

This rearrangement joins TRBV4-2 to TRBJ1-6; D possibly corresponds to TRBD1 (5 bases). Germline values: CDR1 LGHNA, CDR2 YNFKEQ. The ends were cut back, 5 bases at V and 7 bases at J, with 18 bases in the middle. CDR3 size: 16 residues. In DNA form, the CDR3 reads TGTGCCAGCAGCGCAACATCTCGCTCAGGGAATTCACCCCTCCACTTT. This gives the protein CASSATSRSGNSPLHF.

The chain combines TRBV6-5 with TRBJ2-7; TRBD1 matches 7 bases. From germline, CDR1 is MNHEY and CDR2 SVGAGI. V was pared by 4 bases and J by 2 bases, with 5 bases of the junction left unmatched. The CDR3 sequence is 14 residues long. The CDR3 DNA sequence: TGTGCCAGCAGTTCGGGACAGCTAACCTACGAGCAGTACTTC. Its protein product is CASSSGQLTYEQYF.

The chain is built from TRBV9 and TRBJ2-3, with 11 bases that match TRBD2. This CDR3 comprises 17 residues. Trimming cost V 2 bases and J 7 bases; bases outside gene matches: 12. Per germline, CDR1 SGDLS and CDR2 YYNGEE. This CDR3 reads CASSVGLAGGVINTQYF. The CDR3 DNA reads TGTGCCAGCAGCGTTGGTCTAGCGGGAGGTGTTATAAATACGCAGTATTTT.

The chain recombines TRBV7-9 with TRBJ2-4; 7 nucleotides match TRBD1. V lost 1 base, J lost 2 bases, and 2 bases stayed unmatched. From germline, CDR1 is SEHNR and CDR2 FQNEAQ (reference sequence). The CDR3 runs 15 residues. The CDR3 bases are TGTGCCAGCAGCTTAGGACAGGGTACCAAAAACATTCAGTACTTC. It codes for CASSLGQGTKNIQYF.

This clone was counted once. V and J are TRBV5-6 and TRBJ2-7; 16 bases match TRBD2. The germline CDR1 and CDR2 sequences are SGHDT and YYEEEE. The CDR3 covers 16 residues. V lost 4 bases to trimming and J lost 5 bases; unmatched junction nucleotides: 6. This CDR3 reads CASSRGLAGGRHEQYF. In DNA form, the CDR3 reads TGTGCCAGCAGCCGGGGACTAGCGGGAGGGCGCCACGAGCAGTACTTC.

On this clone: A read error may account for a junction end that differs from germline. This chain uses TRBV4-3 with TRBJ1-2, with a tentative D call TRBD1 (5 bases). Germline V gene data show CDR1 as LGHNA and CDR2 as YSLEER. CDR3 size: 14 residues. CDR3 protein: CASSQDARDYGYTF. DNA of the CDR3: TGCGCCAGCAGCCAAGACGCCAGGGACTATGGTTACACCTTC.

The V and J genes are TRBV2 and TRBJ1-2; the match to TRBD1 covers 11 bases. The length of the CDR3 is 16 residues. V gave up 6 bases and J gave up 3 bases; unmatched junction bases: 9. The germline V gene has CDR1 SNHLY and CDR2 FYNNEI. The chain's CDR3 is CASSTLGQGADYGYTF. The CDR3 DNA sequence: TGTGCCAGCAGCACTTTAGGACAGGGGGCGGACTATGGCTACACCTTC.

The chain couples TRBV13 to TRBJ2-3; a possible D gene is TRBD2 (6 bases). CDR3 length: 15 residues. Per the germline V gene, CDR1 is PRHDT and CDR2 is FYEKMQ (reference sequence). Trimming left V 4 bases short and J 4 bases short, with 15 bases between. The CDR3 DNA reads TGTGCCAGCAGCTCGCGACTAGTTTTCGCAGATACGCAGTATTTT. It encodes CASSSRLVFADTQYF.

In this sample, this clone turned up once. This rearrangement joins TRBV15 to TRBJ1-5; 7 nucleotides match TRBD1. The CDR3 contains 16 residues. J lost 0 bases, V lost 8 bases, and 10 bases had no gene match. Germline assignment: CDR1 LNHNV and CDR2 YYDKDF (reference sequence). The CDR3 is CATRNRDSYSNQPQHF. CDR3 DNA: TGTGCCACCCGAAACCGGGACAGTTATAGCAATCAGCCCCAGCATTTT.

V gene TRBV7-9 combines with J gene TRBJ2-5; 7 nucleotides line up with TRBD2. The germline CDR1 and CDR2 sequences are SEHNR and FQNEAQ (reference sequence). V dropped 3 bases and J dropped 4; count of bases not matched to a gene: 2. This CDR3 is built from 13 residues. The CDR3 DNA sequence: TGTGCCAGCAGCTTGGCGGGAGCAGAGACCCAGTACTTC. Translating it yields CASSLAGAETQYF.

The chain recombines TRBV27 with TRBJ1-2; D may be TRBD1 (5 bases). In germline, CDR1 is MNHEY, CDR2 SMNVEV (reference sequence). Trimming removed 0 bases at V and 6 bases at J, with 8 bases between. The CDR3 length is 13 residues. This CDR3 is CASSLSAGNGYTF. The CDR3 DNA sequence: TGTGCCAGCAGTTTATCCGCAGGGAATGGCTACACCTTC.